Below, one T cell receptor beta chain is given with its context. The length of the CDR3 is 11 residues. Trimming pared 10 bases from V and 6 bases from J, leaving 13 bases between. Germline loops: CDR1 ENHRY, CDR2 SYGVKD. This specimen comes from a study of blood T cell repertoires in COVID-19. Turning to the study itself: The samples span acute and convalescent COVID-19 from the United States, Italy and Spain.

Assay: immunoSEQ multiplex PCR; the TCRdb copy retains only in-frame clones and omits some. The sample gives about 200,000 clones, around four fifths of which show up once; approximately 12% is in the top ten. Sequencing input: PBMCs or T cells enriched from blood (not recorded which). This receptor was taken from a man aged 35-49 years who had recovered from COVID-19. The V and J genes are TRBV10-3 and TRBJ2-7; D is uncertain. CDR3 sequence: CASRSGPEQYV. The CDR3 coding sequence is TGTGCCAGCAGATCTGGGCCCGAGCAGTACGTC.